Below are 15 T cell receptor beta chains sequenced from a single sample in a study of CXCR3-negative and CXCR3-positive naive CD8 T cells. The study, taken as a whole, reports: A higher hydrophobicity marked the TRB CDR3s of CXCR3-positive naive cells versus CXCR3-negative naive cells.

Their target antigens are unknown. In preparing the TRB cDNA libraries, 5' RACE with UMI labels was used. TCRdb reprocessed the 5' RACE reads and reports one entry per CDR3 protein, with no DNA. Across about 150,000 distinct CDR3 sequences, the top ten clones capture 0.45% to 0.55% of the sample. The sample taken for sequencing was naive CXCR3+ CD8+ T cells from blood. The subset: CD45RO-CCR7+CD27+CD95- naive CD8+ T cells expressing CXCR3 (TNR3+). Receptors were obtained from a human donor in good health. Some clones in this sample may be carry-over from other donors' samples.

The V and J genes are TRBV3-1 and TRBJ2-3; TCRdb proposes TRBD2, but this gene call is untestable without DNA. The CDR3 covers 16 residues. Germline CDR1 reads LGHDT; CDR2 reads YNNKEL (reference sequence). The CDR3 spells CASSQVNGEDTDTQYF.

This chain links TRBV5-1 with TRBJ2-7. The germline V gene encodes CDR1 SGHRS and CDR2 YFSETQ. The CDR3 has 13 residues. The CDR3 loop is CASSLIGFYEQYF.

The genes are TRBV5-1 and TRBJ2-5; the D call from TCRdb, TRBD2, cannot be confirmed without DNA. Germline values: CDR1 SGHRS, CDR2 YFSETQ. This CDR3 comprises 15 residues. CDR3 sequence: CASSLELAGEETQYF.

The CDR3 sequence: CASSSDPGGNTIYF. This rearrangement joins TRBV5-1 to TRBJ1-3; the TRBD1 assignment by TCRdb is unverifiable without DNA. This CDR3 contains 14 residues. CDR1 and CDR2 (germline): SGHRS, YFSETQ.

This CDR3 reads CATVGDRGMNEQYF. This chain links TRBV5-4 with TRBJ2-7; TCRdb proposes TRBD1, but this gene call is untestable without DNA. The CDR3 has 14 residues. Germline V gives CDR1 SGHNT, CDR2 YYREEE (reference sequence).

The chain uses TRBV28 and TRBJ2-1; the TCRdb call, TRBD1, lacks DNA for checking. The CDR3 length is 17 residues. Germline V gene sequence: CDR1 MDHEN, CDR2 SYDVKM. The CDR3 loop reads CASSLSPGASSYNEQFF.

The CDR3 loop is CASSVEGGLHGYTF. The chain combines TRBV9 with TRBJ1-2; TCRdb returns TRBD1, unconfirmable since there is no DNA. This CDR3 is 14 amino acids long. Per the germline V gene, CDR1 is SGDLS and CDR2 is YYNGEE.

The V gene is TRBV4-3, the J gene TRBJ2-3. There are 14 residues in the CDR3. Germline CDR1 and CDR2: LGHNA and YSLEER. The CDR3 loop is CASSQDMTWDTQYF.

V usage is TRBV19 and J usage is TRBJ1-1; TCRdb returns TRBD1, unconfirmable since there is no DNA. The CDR3 extends over 15 amino acids. Germline V gives CDR1 LNHDA, CDR2 SQIVND (reference sequence). CDR3 sequence reads: CASSRRSEGDTEAFF. Looking up the rest from reference TRBV19 and TRBJ1-1 gives the full variable domain: DGGITQSPKYLFRKEGQNVTLSCEQNLNHDAMYWYRQDPGQGLRLIYYSQIVNDFQKGDIAEGYSVSREKKESFPLTVTSAQKNPTAFYLCASSRRSEGDTEAFFGQGTRLTVV.

CDR3: CSVEDRMAGELFF. The chain is built from TRBV29-1 and TRBJ2-2. Looked up from germline, CDR1 is SQVTM and CDR2 is ANQGSEA. This CDR3 region has 13 residues.

The rearrangement uses TRBV4-1 and TRBJ1-1; the TRBD1 assignment by TCRdb is unverifiable without DNA. This CDR3 has 15 residues. From germline, CDR1 is MGHRA and CDR2 YSYEKL. The CDR3 sequence is CASSQVQGLNTEAFF.

CDR3 amino acids: CATSENRDRGRIVQFF. The chain is built from TRBV24-1 and TRBJ2-1; checking the TCRdb D call of TRBD1 is not possible without DNA. Germline V gives CDR1 KGHDR, CDR2 SFDVKD. The CDR3 spans 16 residues.

V usage is TRBV7-9 and J usage is TRBJ2-7. Germline CDR1 is SEHNR and CDR2 is FQNEAQ (reference sequence). The CDR3 runs 13 residues. CDR3 loop: CASSSSAVDEQYF.

The chain has TRBV25-1 and TRBJ2-7; TCRdb names TRBD1, which stays unverified in the absence of DNA. The CDR3 runs 14 residues. Germline assignment: CDR1 MGHDK and CDR2 SYGVNS. The CDR3 loop reads CATTSGTGVYEQYF.

The V and J genes are TRBV29-1 and TRBJ2-1; TCRdb returns TRBD1, unconfirmable since there is no DNA. Germline lookup yields CDR1 SQVTM and CDR2 ANQGSEA. The length of the CDR3 is 12 residues. The CDR3 protein is CSVGLGGHEQFF.